The clone carrying this T cell receptor beta chain was counted many times. Its antigen is currently unknown. Germline V lookup: CDR1 SNHLY, CDR2 FYNNEI. V lost 2 bases and J 11 bases, leaving 11 bases between the germline ends. The CDR3 is 12 residues long. This entry is derived from a study of regulatory T cells in long-lasting Graves disease. Study-wide results and limits: Segments TRBV28, TRBJ1-2 and TRBJ2-5 showed preferential usage in persistent disease. For persistent Graves' patients, TCR diversity was lower than for newly diagnosed ones.

Assembly of TCR beta libraries relied on iRepertoire HTBI primers together with Arm-PCR of CDR3 regions. TCRdb analysed the multiplex PCR reads with MiXCR anew, one entry per CDR3 protein. Among approximately 390,000 distinct CDR3 sequences listed, 15% to 20% were seen once. Stated time point: newly diagnosed GD, antithyroid drugs for less than 3 months. There was RNA extracted from PBMCs, and the TCR library was made from it. These data also formed part of another study, on T cells in Graves' hyperthyroidism and ophthalmopathy. That report adds: An absence of ophthalmopathy progression within 18 months meant stable Graves' hyperthyroidism.

The sequencing here drew on peripheral blood mononuclear cells (PBMCs), taken at new diagnosis, from a patient treated with antithyroid drugs. This chain uses TRBV2 with TRBJ2-3, with D maybe TRBD2 (6 bases). The sequence derives from a woman between 18 and 29 years old with Graves disease. The CDR3 DNA reads as TGTGCCAGCAGTGAACCGGGACTCAAGCAGTATTTT. Translated: CASSEPGLKQYF.